This T cell receptor (beta chain) was identified during a study of post-analysis software for immune sequencing data. The wider study: Included courses were relapsing-remitting and secondary progressive multiple sclerosis; progressive-relapsing multiple sclerosis was also included. Study-wide results and limits: Five or six TRBV segments appeared more often in patients than in controls, and TRBV5-6, TRBV5-1 and TRBV20-1 were among these. Controls significantly exceeded multiple sclerosis patients in normalized Chao1 diversity. Co-batched samples clustered tightly together by F measure.

Remarks on this clonotype: The target antigen is unknown.

The CDR3 length is 13 residues. V gave up 10 bases and J gave up 5 bases, with 15 bases separating them. Germline V CDR1 and CDR2: MNHNS, SASEGT. Unique molecular identifiers tagged the TCR beta cDNA libraries. Hundreds of thousands of cDNA molecules came from 1 to 10 million T cells. Each CDR3 protein is one row after TCRdb ran MiXCR on the PCR reads. The sample yields 500,000 to 600,000 distinct CDR3 sequences, 44% seen once. This sequence joins TRBV6-1 and TRBJ1-5; possibly TRBD1 for D (6 bases). Input material: blood. The sequence came from a girl aged 10 to 17 with multiple sclerosis. The CDR3 sequence is CATEGDTDQPQHF. CDR3 coding DNA: TGTGCCACCGAGGGGGACACGGATCAGCCCCAGCATTTT.